This record looks at one T cell receptor beta chain sequence and its context. As yet, its antigen is unknown. The sample comes from a study of CD8+CD57+ T cells in acquired aplastic anemia. Findings of the study overall: CD8+ Simpson's diversity did not differ significantly between patients and controls.

The sequenced patients had an expansion of CD8+CD57+ cells seen by flow cytometry. Profiling that covered TCR beta VDJ and CDR3 relied on genomic DNA as its template. TCRdb fed the reads into MiXCR, producing one record per CDR3 protein. This table holds roughly 160,000 distinct CDR3 sequences, roughly 48% found once. The sequencing input was sorted CD4+, CD8+, or CD8+CD57+ T cells (not recorded which) from PBMCs. This sequence was found in a human donor with aplastic anemia.

Here the CDR3 DNA reads TGTGCCAGCTCACCTCCTACCGGAGCGACCGAGCAGTACTTC. It is translated as CASSPPTGATEQYF. This chain connects TRBV18 to TRBJ2-7; D is undetermined. Germline CDR1 and CDR2: KGHSH and LQKENI. This CDR3 contains 14 residues. V gave up 3 bases and J gave up 6 bases, with 15 bases separating them.